This note documents a single TCR beta chain sequence. Its antigen is currently unknown. TCRdb's table, derived via immunoSEQ multiplex PCR, lists solely in-frame clones and lacks some. The sample has 68,000 or so clones, 84% seen once. This record belongs to a study of a mutant IDH1 vaccine in newly diagnosed glioma. Across the whole study: The V12 visit happened in week 35, and the V13 visit happened in week 47.

Study-wide points: Variations in leading peripheral T cell clonotypes appeared to have no connection with pseudoprogression.

The trim removed 6 bases at V and 0 bases at J, leaving 3 bases unmatched. Germline loops: CDR1 SGHVS, CDR2 FNYEAQ. The CDR3 contains 15 residues. Time point denoted: week 35, safety follow-up. Alongside topical imiquimod, each dose of vaccine comprised 300 ug of mutant IDH1 20-mer peptide. Eight vaccine doses were administered to patients at weeks 1, 3, 5, 7, 11, 15, 19 and 23. The source of this sequence is a man younger than 30 with glioma. This rearrangement joins TRBV7-6 to TRBJ2-2; 8 nucleotides match TRBD1. This specimen was PBMCs, taken from a glioma patient whose treatment included an IDH1 peptide vaccine. The CDR3 DNA is TGTGCCAGCAGTCGACAGGGGACGAACACCGGGGAGCTGTTTTTT. It specifies CASSRQGTNTGELFF. Full variable domain (outside the CDR3, taken from reference TRBV7-6 and TRBJ2-2): GAGVSQSPRYKVTKRGQDVALRCDPISGHVSLYWYRQALGQGPEFLTYFNYEAQQDKSGLPNDRFSAERPEGSISTLTIQRTEQRDSAMYRCASSRQGTNTGELFFGEGSRLTVL.